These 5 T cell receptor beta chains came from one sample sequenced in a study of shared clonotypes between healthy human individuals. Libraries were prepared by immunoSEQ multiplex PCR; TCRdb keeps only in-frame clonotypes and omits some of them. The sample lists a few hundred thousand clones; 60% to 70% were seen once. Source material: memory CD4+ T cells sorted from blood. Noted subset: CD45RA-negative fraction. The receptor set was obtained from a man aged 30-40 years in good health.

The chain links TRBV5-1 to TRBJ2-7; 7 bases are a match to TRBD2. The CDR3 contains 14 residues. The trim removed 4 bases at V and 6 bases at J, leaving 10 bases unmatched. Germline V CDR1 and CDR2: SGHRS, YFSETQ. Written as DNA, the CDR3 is TGCGCCAGCAGCCCAAGGACTAGATCGAGCGAGCAGTACTTC. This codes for CASSPRTRSSEQYF.

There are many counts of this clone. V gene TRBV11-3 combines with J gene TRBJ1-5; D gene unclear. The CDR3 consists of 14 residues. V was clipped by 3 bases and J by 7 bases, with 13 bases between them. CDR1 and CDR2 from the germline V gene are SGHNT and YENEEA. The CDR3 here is CASSFWRERQPQHF. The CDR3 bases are TGTGCCAGCAGCTTCTGGAGGGAGCGGCAGCCCCAGCATTTT.

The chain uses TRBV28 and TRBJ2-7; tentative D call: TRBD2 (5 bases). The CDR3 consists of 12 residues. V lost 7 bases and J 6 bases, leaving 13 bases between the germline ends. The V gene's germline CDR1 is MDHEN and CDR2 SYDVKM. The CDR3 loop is CASITRLGEQYF. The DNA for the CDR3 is TGTGCCAGCATAACTAGGTTAGGCGAGCAGTACTTC. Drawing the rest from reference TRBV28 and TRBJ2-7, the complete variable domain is DVKVTQSSRYLVKRTGEKVFLECVQDMDHENMFWYRQDPGLGLRLIYFSYDVKMKEKGDIPEGYSVSREKKERFSLILESASTNQTSMYLCASITRLGEQYFGPGTRLTVT.

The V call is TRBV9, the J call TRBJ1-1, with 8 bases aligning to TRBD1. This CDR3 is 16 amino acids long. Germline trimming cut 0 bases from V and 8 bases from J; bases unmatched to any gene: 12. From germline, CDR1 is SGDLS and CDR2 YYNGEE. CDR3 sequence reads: CASSVGGGGAGGEAFF. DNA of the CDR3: TGTGCCAGCAGCGTAGGGGGAGGGGGCGCAGGGGGCGAAGCTTTCTTT.

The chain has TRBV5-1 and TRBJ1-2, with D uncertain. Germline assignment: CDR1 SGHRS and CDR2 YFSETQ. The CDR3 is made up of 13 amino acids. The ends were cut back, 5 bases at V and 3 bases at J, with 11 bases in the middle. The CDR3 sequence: CASRVGRDYGYTF. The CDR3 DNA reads TGCGCCAGCAGGGTGGGCCGGGACTATGGCTACACCTTC.